The clone carrying this T cell receptor (beta chain) was counted between two and nine times. The sample originates from a study of regulatory T cells in long-lasting Graves disease. Building the TCR beta libraries relied on iRepertoire HTBI primers, and CDR3 regions underwent Arm-PCR. TCRdb re-derived calls from the multiplex PCR reads in MiXCR, one entry per CDR3 protein. Among fewer than 450,000 distinct CDR3 sequences listed, roughly 20% were seen once. This sample's time point: persistent/refractory GD, antithyroid drugs over 5 years with positive TRAb. PBMCs were the source of the RNA used for TCR sequencing. The ends lost 6 bases at V and 1 base at J; junction bases unmatched: 8. The CDR3 runs to 15 residues. CDR1 and CDR2 from the germline V gene are MNHNS and SASEGT.

Sequences were derived from peripheral blood mononuclear cells (PBMCs), sampled when the disease was refractory, from a patient treated with antithyroid drugs. The sequence was obtained from a female donor with Graves disease. The J gene is TRBJ1-1, the V gene TRBV6-1, with 7 bases lining up with TRBD1. This CDR3 is CASSPNRGENTEAFF. DNA for the CDR3: TGTGCCAGCAGCCCCAACAGGGGCGAGAACACTGAAGCTTTCTTT.